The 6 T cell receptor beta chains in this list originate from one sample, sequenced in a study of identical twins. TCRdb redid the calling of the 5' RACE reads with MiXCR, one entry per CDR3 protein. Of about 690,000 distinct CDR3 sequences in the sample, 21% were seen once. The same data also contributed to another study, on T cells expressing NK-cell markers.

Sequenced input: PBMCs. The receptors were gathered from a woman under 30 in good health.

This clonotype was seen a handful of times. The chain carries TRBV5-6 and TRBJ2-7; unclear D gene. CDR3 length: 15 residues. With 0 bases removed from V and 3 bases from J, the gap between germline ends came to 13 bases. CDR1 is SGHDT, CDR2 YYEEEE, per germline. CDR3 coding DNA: TGTGCCAGCAGCTTGGGCCAGACCGAACTCTACGAGCAGTACTTC. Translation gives CASSLGQTELYEQYF.

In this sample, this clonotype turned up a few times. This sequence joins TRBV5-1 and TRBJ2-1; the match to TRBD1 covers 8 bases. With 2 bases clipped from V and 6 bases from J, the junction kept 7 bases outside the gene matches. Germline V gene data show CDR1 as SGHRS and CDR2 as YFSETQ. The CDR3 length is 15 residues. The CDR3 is CASSFSTGAVNEQFF. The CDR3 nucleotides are TGCGCCAGCAGCTTTTCGACAGGGGCAGTCAATGAGCAGTTCTTC.

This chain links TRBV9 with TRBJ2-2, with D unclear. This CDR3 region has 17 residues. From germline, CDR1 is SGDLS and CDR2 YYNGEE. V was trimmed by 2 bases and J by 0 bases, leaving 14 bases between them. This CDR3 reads CASSVTGSLTNTGELFF. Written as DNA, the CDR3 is TGTGCCAGCAGCGTGACCGGGTCGTTAACGAACACCGGGGAGCTGTTTTTT.

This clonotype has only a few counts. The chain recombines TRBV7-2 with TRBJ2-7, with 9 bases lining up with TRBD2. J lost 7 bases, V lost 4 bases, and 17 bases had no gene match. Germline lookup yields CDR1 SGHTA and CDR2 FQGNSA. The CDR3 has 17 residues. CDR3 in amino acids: CASSSGSLAGKSREQYF. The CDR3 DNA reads TGTGCCAGCAGCTCCGGGTCCCTAGCGGGAAAGTCCCGGGAGCAGTACTTC.

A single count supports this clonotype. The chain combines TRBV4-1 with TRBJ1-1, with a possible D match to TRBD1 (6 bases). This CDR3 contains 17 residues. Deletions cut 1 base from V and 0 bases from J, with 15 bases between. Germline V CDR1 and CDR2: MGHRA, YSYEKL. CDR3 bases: TGCGCCAGCAGCCAAGTTAAGGGGGTCAAATTGAACACTGAAGCTTTCTTT. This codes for CASSQVKGVKLNTEAFF.

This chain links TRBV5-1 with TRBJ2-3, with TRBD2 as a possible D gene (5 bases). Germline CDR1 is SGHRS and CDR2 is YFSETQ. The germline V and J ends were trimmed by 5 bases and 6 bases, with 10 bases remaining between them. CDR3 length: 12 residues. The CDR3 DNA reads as TGCGCCAGCAGGGAACCTAGCGATACGCAGTATTTT. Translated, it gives CASREPSDTQYF.